This T cell receptor (beta chain) was recorded in a study of blood T cell repertoires in COVID-19. The CDR3 is made up of 15 amino acids. V lost 1 base, J lost 7 bases, and 7 bases stayed unmatched. Germline loops: CDR1 SEHNR, CDR2 FQNEAQ (reference sequence). Clones were read by immunoSEQ multiplex PCR, and TCRdb kept only the in-frame ones, dropping some. Of around 620,000 clones listed, about 87% are singletons. This TCR was recovered from a woman aged 18-35 years with acute or convalescent COVID-19. The rearrangement uses TRBV7-9 and TRBJ1-5, with 7 nucleotides matching TRBD1. Sequenced input: peripheral blood. CDR3 protein: CASSLGDRLTQPQHF. CDR3 nucleotide sequence: TGTGCCAGCAGCTTAGGGGACAGATTAACCCAGCCCCAGCATTTT.